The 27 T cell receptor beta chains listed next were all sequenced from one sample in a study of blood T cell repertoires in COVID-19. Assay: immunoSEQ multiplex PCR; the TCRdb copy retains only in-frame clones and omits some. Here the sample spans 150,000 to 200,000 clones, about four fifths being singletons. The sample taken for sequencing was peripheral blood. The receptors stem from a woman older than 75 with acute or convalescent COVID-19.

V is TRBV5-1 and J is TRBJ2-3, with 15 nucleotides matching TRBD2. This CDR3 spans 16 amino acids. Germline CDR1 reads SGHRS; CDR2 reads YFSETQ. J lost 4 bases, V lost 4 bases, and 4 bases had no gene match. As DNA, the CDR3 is TGCGCCAGCAGCCCCGGACTAGCGGGGGGGGCAGATACGCAGTATTTT. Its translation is CASSPGLAGGADTQYF.

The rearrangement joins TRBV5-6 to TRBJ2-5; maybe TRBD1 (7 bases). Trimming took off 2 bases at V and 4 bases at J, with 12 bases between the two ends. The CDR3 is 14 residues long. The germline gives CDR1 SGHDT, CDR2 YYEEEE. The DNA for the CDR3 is TGTGCCAGCAGCTTTGTCAGGGGGGCAGAGACCCAGTACTTC. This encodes CASSFVRGAETQYF.

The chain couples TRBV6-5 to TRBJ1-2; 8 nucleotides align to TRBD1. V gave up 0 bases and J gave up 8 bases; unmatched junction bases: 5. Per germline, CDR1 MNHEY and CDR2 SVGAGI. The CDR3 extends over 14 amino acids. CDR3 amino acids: CASSYSDRVDGYTF. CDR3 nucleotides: TGTGCCAGCAGTTACTCGGACAGGGTTGACGGCTACACCTTC.

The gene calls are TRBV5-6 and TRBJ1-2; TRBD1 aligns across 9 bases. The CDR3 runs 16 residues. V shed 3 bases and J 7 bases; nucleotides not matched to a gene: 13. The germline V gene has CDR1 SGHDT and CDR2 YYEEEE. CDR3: CASSSLSPGQGGGYTF. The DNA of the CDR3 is TGTGCCAGCAGCTCTTTAAGCCCGGGACAGGGTGGTGGCTACACCTTC.

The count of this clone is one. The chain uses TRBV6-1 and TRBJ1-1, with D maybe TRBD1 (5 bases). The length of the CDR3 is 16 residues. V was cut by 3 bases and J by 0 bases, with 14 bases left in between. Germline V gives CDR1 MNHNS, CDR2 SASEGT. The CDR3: CASSDQGGRMNTEAFF. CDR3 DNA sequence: TGTGCCAGCAGTGACCAGGGAGGGCGGATGAACACTGAAGCTTTCTTT.

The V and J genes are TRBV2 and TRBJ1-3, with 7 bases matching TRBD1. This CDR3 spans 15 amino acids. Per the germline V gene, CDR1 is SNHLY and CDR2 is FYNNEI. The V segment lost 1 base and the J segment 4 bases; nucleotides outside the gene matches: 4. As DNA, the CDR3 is TGTGCCAGCAGTGAAGGAGACAGGGCGGGAAACACCATATATTTT. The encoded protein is CASSEGDRAGNTIYF.

CDR3 loop: CASSLGALTGATDTQYF. In nucleotides, the CDR3 is TGTGCCAGCAGTTTGGGGGCCTTGACAGGTGCCACAGATACGCAGTATTTT. The chain joins TRBV27 to TRBJ2-3, with D possibly matching TRBD1 (6 bases). This CDR3 has 17 residues. Germline-derived CDR1 and CDR2 are MNHEY and SMNVEV (reference sequence). V shed 3 bases and J shed 2 bases, with 18 bases lying between them.

This CDR3 reads CASSPTPVTEAFF. The CDR3, as DNA: TGTGCCAGCAGCCCTACCCCTGTCACTGAAGCTTTCTTT. The chain recombines TRBV9 with TRBJ1-1, with unresolved D. CDR1 SGDLS and CDR2 YYNGEE come from the germline V gene. V was clipped by 4 bases and J by 4 bases, with 11 bases between them. CDR3 size: 13 residues.

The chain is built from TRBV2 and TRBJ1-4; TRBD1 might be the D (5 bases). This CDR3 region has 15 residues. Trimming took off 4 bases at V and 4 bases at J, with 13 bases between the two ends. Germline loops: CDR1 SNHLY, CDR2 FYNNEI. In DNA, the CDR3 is TGTGCCAGCAGTGGTGCGCCAGGGTTTAATGAAAAACTGTTTTTT. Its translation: CASSGAPGFNEKLFF.

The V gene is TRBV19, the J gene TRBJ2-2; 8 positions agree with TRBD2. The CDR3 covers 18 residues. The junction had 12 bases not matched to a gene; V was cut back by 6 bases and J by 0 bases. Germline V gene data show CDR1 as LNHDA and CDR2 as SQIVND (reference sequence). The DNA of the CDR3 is TGTGCCAGTAGCCGCAAAGGGAGCGGGAGAGCGAACACCGGGGAGCTGTTTTTT. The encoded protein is CASSRKGSGRANTGELFF.

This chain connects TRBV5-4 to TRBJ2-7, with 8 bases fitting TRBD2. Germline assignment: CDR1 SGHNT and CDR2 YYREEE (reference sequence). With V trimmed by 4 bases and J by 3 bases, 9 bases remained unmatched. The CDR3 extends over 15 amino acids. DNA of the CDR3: TGTGCCAGCAGCGGGCTCGCGGGGGGCAGCTACGAGCAGTACTTC. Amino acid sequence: CASSGLAGGSYEQYF.

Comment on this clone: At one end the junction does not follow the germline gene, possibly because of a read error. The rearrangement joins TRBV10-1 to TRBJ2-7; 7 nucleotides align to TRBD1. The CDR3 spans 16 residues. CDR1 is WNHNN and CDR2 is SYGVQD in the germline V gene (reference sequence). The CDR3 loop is CASSEVVRDSSNEQYF. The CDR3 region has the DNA TGCGCCAGCAGTGAGGTCGTCCGGGACAGCTCCAACGAGCAGTACTTC.

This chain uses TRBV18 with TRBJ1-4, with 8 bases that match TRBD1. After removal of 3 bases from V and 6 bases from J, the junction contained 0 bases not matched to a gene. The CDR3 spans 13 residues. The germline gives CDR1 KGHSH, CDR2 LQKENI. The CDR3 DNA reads TGTGCCAGCTCACCGGGACAGGATGAAAAACTGTTTTTT. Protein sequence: CASSPGQDEKLFF.

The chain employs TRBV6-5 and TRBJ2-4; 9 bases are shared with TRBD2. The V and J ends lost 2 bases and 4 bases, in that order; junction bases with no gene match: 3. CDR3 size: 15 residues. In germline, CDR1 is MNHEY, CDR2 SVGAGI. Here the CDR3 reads CASSYGLAGKNIQYF. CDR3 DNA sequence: TGTGCCAGCAGTTACGGGCTAGCGGGGAAAAACATTCAGTACTTC.

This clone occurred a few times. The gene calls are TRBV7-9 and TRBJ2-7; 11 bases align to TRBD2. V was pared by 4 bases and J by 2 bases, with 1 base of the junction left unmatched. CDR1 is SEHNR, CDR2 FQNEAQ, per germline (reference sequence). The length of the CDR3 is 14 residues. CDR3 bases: TGTGCCAGCAGCTCTAGCGGGGGGACCTACGAGCAGTACTTC. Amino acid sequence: CASSSSGGTYEQYF.

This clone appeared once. The CDR3 protein is CASSMTGPREQFF. As DNA, the CDR3 is TGTGCCAGCAGTATGACAGGGCCTAGGGAGCAGTTCTTC. The chain carries TRBV6-5 and TRBJ2-1, with TRBD1 identical over 7 bases. The CDR3 covers 13 residues. Trimming took 5 bases from V and 10 from J; bases not matched to a gene: 8. CDR1 and CDR2 from the germline V gene are MNHEY and SVGAGI.

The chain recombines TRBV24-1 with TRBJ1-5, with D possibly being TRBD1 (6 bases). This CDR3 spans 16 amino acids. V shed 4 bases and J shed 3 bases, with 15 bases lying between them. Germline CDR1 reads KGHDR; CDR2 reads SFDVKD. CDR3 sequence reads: CATSDHQDSFNQPQHF. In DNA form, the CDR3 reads TGTGCCACCAGTGACCACCAGGACAGTTTCAATCAGCCCCAGCATTTT.

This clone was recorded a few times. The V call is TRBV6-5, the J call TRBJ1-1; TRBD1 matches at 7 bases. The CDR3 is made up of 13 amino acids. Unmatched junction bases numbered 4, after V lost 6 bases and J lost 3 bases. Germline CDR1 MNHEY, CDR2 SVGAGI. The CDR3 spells CASSVDRDTEAFF. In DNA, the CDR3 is TGTGCCAGCAGCGTTGACAGGGACACTGAAGCTTTCTTT.

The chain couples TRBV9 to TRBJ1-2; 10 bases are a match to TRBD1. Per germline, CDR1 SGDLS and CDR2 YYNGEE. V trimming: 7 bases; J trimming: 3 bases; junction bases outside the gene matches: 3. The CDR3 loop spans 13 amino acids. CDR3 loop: CASGTGEDYGYTF. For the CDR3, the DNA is TGTGCCAGCGGGACAGGGGAGGACTATGGCTACACCTTC.

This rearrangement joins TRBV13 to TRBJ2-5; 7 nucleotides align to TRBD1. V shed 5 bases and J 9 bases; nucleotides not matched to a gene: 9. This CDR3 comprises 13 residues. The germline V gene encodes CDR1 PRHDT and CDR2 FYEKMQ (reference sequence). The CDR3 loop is CASSVDREMAQYF. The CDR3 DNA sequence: TGTGCCAGCAGCGTCGACAGGGAAATGGCCCAGTACTTC.

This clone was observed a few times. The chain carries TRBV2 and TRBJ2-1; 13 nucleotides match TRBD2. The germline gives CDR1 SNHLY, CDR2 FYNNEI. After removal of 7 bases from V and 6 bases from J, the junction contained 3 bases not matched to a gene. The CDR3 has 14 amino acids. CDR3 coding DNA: TGTGCCAGCACCGGACTAGCGGGGGCCAATGAGCAGTTCTTC. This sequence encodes CASTGLAGANEQFF. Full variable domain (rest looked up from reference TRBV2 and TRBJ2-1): EPEVTQTPSHQVTQMGQEVILRCVPISNHLYFYWYRQILGQKVEFLVSFYNNEISEKSEIFDDQFSVERPDGSNFTLKIRSTKLEDSAMYFCASTGLAGANEQFFGPGTRLTVL.

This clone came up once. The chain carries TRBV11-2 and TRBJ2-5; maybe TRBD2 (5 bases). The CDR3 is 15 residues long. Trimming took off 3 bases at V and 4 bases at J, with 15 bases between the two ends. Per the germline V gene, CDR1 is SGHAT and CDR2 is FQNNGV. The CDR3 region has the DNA TGTGCCAGCAGCTTGATAGTTCTGGCGGGAGAGACCCAGTACTTC. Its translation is CASSLIVLAGETQYF.

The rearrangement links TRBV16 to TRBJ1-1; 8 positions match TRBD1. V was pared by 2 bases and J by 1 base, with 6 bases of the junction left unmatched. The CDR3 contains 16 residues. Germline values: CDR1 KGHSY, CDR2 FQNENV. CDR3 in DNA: TGTGCCAGCAGCCAAATCGTCGGGACAGGGAACACTGAAGCTTTCTTT. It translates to CASSQIVGTGNTEAFF.

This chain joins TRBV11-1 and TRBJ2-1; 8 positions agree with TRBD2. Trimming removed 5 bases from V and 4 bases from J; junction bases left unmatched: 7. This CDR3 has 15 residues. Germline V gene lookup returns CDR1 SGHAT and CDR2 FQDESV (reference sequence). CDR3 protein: CASSASGGGYNEQFF. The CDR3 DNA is TGTGCCAGCAGCGCCAGCGGGGGAGGATACAATGAGCAGTTCTTC.

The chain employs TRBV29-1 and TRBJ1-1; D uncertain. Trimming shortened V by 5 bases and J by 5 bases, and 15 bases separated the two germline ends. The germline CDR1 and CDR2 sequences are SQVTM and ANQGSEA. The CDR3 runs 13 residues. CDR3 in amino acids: CSVSEGGVTEAFF. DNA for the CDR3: TGCAGCGTTTCAGAGGGTGGGGTAACTGAAGCTTTCTTT.

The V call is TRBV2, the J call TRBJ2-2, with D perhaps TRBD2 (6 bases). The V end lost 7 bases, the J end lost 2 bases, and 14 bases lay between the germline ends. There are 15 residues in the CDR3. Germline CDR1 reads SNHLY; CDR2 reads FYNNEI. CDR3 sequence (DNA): TGTGCCAGCAAGGAACTAGCCTCCAACACCGGGGAGCTGTTTTTT. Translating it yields CASKELASNTGELFF.

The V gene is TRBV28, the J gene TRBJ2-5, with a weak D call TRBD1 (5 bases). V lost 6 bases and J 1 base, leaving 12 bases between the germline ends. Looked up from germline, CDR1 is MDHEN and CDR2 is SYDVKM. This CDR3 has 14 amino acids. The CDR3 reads CASSPEQVQETQYF. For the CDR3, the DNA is TGTGCCAGCAGCCCCGAACAGGTCCAAGAGACCCAGTACTTC.